This entry lists 25 T cell receptor beta chains sequenced from one sample in a study of shared clonotypes between healthy human individuals. The protocol was immunoSEQ multiplex PCR, while the TCRdb copy is restricted to in-frame clones and leaves out a portion. The table records about 520,000 clones, approximately 95% of them present only once. Sequenced input: naive CD4+ T cells sorted from blood. Documented subset: CD45RA+ positively selected. These receptors came from a woman in her 30s in good health.

CDR3 sequence: CASSGGLQETQYF. The CDR3 DNA follows: TGTGCCAGCAGCGGGGGACTCCAAGAGACCCAGTACTTC. The chain couples TRBV9 to TRBJ2-5; maybe TRBD2 (6 bases). CDR1 and CDR2 from the germline V gene are SGDLS and YYNGEE. The CDR3 spans 13 residues. The V end was cut by 3 bases, the J end by 1 base, with 7 bases between.

The chain carries TRBV2 and TRBJ2-1, with a possible D match to TRBD2 (5 bases). This CDR3 region has 14 residues. V lost 1 base and J lost 9, with 13 bases in between. Germline assignment: CDR1 SNHLY and CDR2 FYNNEI. CDR3 nucleotide sequence: TGTGCCAGCAGTGAAGTCCCCCGGGAATCTGAGCAGTTCTTC. Translated: CASSEVPRESEQFF. Full variable domain (remainder filled in from reference TRBV2 and TRBJ2-1): EPEVTQTPSHQVTQMGQEVILRCVPISNHLYFYWYRQILGQKVEFLVSFYNNEISEKSEIFDDQFSVERPDGSNFTLKIRSTKLEDSAMYFCASSEVPRESEQFFGPGTRLTVL.

The chain carries TRBV7-9 and TRBJ2-3, with 9 bases that match TRBD1. CDR1 SEHNR and CDR2 FQNEAQ come from the germline V gene (reference sequence). Unmatched junction bases numbered 4, after V lost 6 bases and J lost 0 bases. The CDR3 spans 15 residues. The CDR3 loop reads CASRLQGASTDTQYF. The CDR3 DNA follows: TGTGCCAGCAGACTACAGGGGGCAAGCACAGATACGCAGTATTTT.

This rearrangement joins TRBV28 to TRBJ2-1; perhaps TRBD2 as D (5 bases). The ends were cut back, 3 bases at V and 5 bases at J, with 14 bases in the middle. Germline loops: CDR1 MDHEN, CDR2 SYDVKM. The CDR3 length is 15 residues. The CDR3 loop is CASSFLERRHNEQFF. The CDR3 region has the DNA TGTGCCAGCAGTTTCCTCGAGCGGAGACACAATGAGCAGTTCTTC.

The rearrangement joins TRBV5-1 to TRBJ2-3, with 9 positions matching TRBD1. Germline V lookup: CDR1 SGHRS, CDR2 YFSETQ. The CDR3 has 15 residues. The V segment lost 0 bases and the J segment 2 bases; nucleotides outside the gene matches: 1. The CDR3 DNA reads TGCGCCAGCAGCTTGGGACAGGGGGTCACAGATACGCAGTATTTT. Protein sequence: CASSLGQGVTDTQYF.

This chain connects TRBV6-6 to TRBJ2-3, with D perhaps matching TRBD1 (5 bases). This CDR3 is 14 amino acids long. The V gene lost 6 bases and the J gene lost 4 bases, with 14 bases spanning the gap. Per germline, CDR1 MNHNY and CDR2 SVGAGI (reference sequence). The chain's CDR3 is CASSPGHRSDTQYF. CDR3 nucleotides: TGTGCCAGCAGCCCAGGACACCGGTCAGATACGCAGTATTTT.

The chain has TRBV27 and TRBJ2-3, with 10 bases lining up with TRBD1. V shed 4 bases, J shed 5 bases, and the junction held 12 bases outside the gene matches. The V gene's germline CDR1 is MNHEY and CDR2 SMNVEV (reference sequence). The CDR3 runs 17 residues. The CDR3 loop reads CASSYTVTGGVVDTQYF. CDR3 sequence (DNA): TGTGCCAGCAGTTACACCGTGACAGGGGGCGTAGTAGATACGCAGTATTTT.

The chain joins TRBV23-1 to TRBJ2-7; D uncertain. Being an ORF, TRBV23-1 has a function that is uncertain. Trimming left V 7 bases short and J 0 bases short, with 7 bases between. The CDR3 is 12 amino acids. In DNA, the CDR3 is TGCGCCAGCAAGTTGGACTCCTACGAGCAGTACTTC. Translation gives CASKLDSYEQYF.

The V gene is TRBV19, the J gene TRBJ1-2; D is unclear. Germline values: CDR1 LNHDA, CDR2 SQIVND (reference sequence). The CDR3 runs to 12 residues. V lost 1 base and J 5 bases, leaving 5 bases between the germline ends. The CDR3 DNA is TGTGCCAGTAGTATAGGGCCTTATGGCTACACCTTC. Its protein is CASSIGPYGYTF.

This chain joins TRBV29-1 and TRBJ1-3; D remains unclear. V dropped 6 bases and J dropped 0 bases, with 12 bases sitting between them. The CDR3 has 14 amino acids. Germline CDR1 is SQVTM and CDR2 is ANQGSEA. CDR3 nucleotides: TGCAGCGTGCTGACGGGCTACTCTGGAAACACCATATATTTT. Translated: CSVLTGYSGNTIYF.

CDR3 sequence (DNA): TGTGCCAGCAGTTACTCGGAACAGGTTCAAGGCTACACCTTC. As protein: CASSYSEQVQGYTF. This chain connects TRBV6-6 to TRBJ1-2; perhaps TRBD1 as D (5 bases). CDR1 is MNHNY and CDR2 is SVGAGI in the germline V gene (reference sequence). The CDR3 has 14 amino acids. Trimming left V 0 bases short and J 8 bases short, with 13 bases between.

In this sample, this clone turned up once. V and J are TRBV27 and TRBJ1-5, with D tentatively TRBD1 (5 bases). The CDR3 is 17 amino acids. V lost 8 bases, J lost 0 bases, and 20 bases lay in between. CDR1 and CDR2 (germline): MNHEY, SMNVEV (reference sequence). CDR3 protein: CASGKGVPKASNQPQHF. Here the CDR3 DNA reads TGTGCCAGCGGTAAAGGGGTCCCCAAAGCTAGCAATCAGCCCCAGCATTTT.

The chain uses TRBV10-3 and TRBJ2-3, with 8 bases matching TRBD2. This CDR3 has 17 residues. CDR1 and CDR2 from the germline V gene are ENHRY and SYGVKD. With V trimmed by 4 bases and J by 0 bases, 9 bases remained unmatched. The CDR3 nucleotides read TGTGCCATCAGTGTCGTGGGAAGCGGGAGTAGCACAGATACGCAGTATTTT. This gives the protein CAISVVGSGSSTDTQYF.

Turning to this clone: Because the CDR3 is missing its conserved closing phenylalanine or tryptophan, this is likely a read error. The chain employs TRBV25-1 and TRBJ2-7; TRBD1 is a possible D gene (6 bases). The V and J ends lost 1 base and 3 bases respectively, with 10 bases between them. The CDR3 sequence is 14 residues long. Per the germline V gene, CDR1 is MGHDK and CDR2 is SYGVNS. The CDR3 protein is CASSEWSGVYEQYL. The CDR3 region has the DNA TGTGCCAGCAGTGAATGGTCAGGGGTCTACGAGCAGTACCTC.

The CDR3 coding sequence is TGTGCCAGCAGTTTATGGCGCCACAATAGCAATCAGCCCCAGCATTTT. Residues: CASSLWRHNSNQPQHF. The chain joins TRBV28 to TRBJ1-5; no clear D gene. This CDR3 is 16 amino acids long. Germline CDR1 MDHEN, CDR2 SYDVKM. Trimming took off 0 bases at V and 0 bases at J, with 9 bases between the two ends.

In this sample, this clone turned up once. This chain joins TRBV18 and TRBJ2-5; 7 positions match TRBD1. Unmatched junction bases numbered 7, after V lost 1 base and J lost 5 bases. Germline CDR1 reads KGHSH; CDR2 reads LQKENI. The CDR3 consists of 15 residues. CDR3 in DNA: TGTGCCAGCTCACCACAGGACAGGCCAGGGGAGACCCAGTACTTC. It is translated as CASSPQDRPGETQYF.

The chain uses TRBV6-1 and TRBJ1-3; 7 nucleotides agree with TRBD1. CDR1 is MNHNS and CDR2 is SASEGT in the germline V gene. Unmatched junction bases numbered 3, after V lost 7 bases and J lost 0 bases. The CDR3 covers 14 residues. CDR3 loop: CASKRQGSGNTIYF. The CDR3 DNA is TGTGCCAGCAAAAGACAGGGCTCTGGAAACACCATATATTTT.

Only one count was recorded for this clone. The rearrangement links TRBV28 to TRBJ1-5; TRBD1 matches 9 bases. V trimming: 2 bases; J trimming: 1 base; junction bases outside the gene matches: 18. Germline V CDR1 and CDR2: MDHEN, SYDVKM. The CDR3 extends over 21 amino acids. DNA for the CDR3: TGTGCCAGCAGTTTAATCTTCCCGGGACAGGGTTTCTATCGGAGCAATCAGCCCCAGCATTTT. The encoded protein is CASSLIFPGQGFYRSNQPQHF.

The chain has TRBV11-2 and TRBJ2-7, with 11 bases fitting TRBD1. The CDR3 is made up of 14 amino acids. Germline V gene sequence: CDR1 SGHAT, CDR2 FQNNGV. V shed 5 bases, J shed 3 bases, and the junction held 3 bases outside the gene matches. CDR3 bases: TGTGCCAGCAGCCTCGGGACAGGGGGCTACGAGCAGTACTTC. Encoded protein: CASSLGTGGYEQYF.

CDR3 region: CASSPSGRTSDTQYF. The CDR3 nucleotides are TGTGCCAGCAGTCCTAGCGGGAGAACGTCAGATACGCAGTATTTT. This chain connects TRBV6-4 to TRBJ2-3; TRBD2 aligns across 10 bases. CDR1 MRHNA and CDR2 SNTAGT come from the germline V gene. The CDR3 spans 15 residues. Trimming cost V 5 bases and J 4 bases; bases outside gene matches: 6.

The chain combines TRBV4-1 with TRBJ2-1; unclear D gene. V gave up 0 bases and J gave up 4 bases, with 7 bases separating them. CDR1 is MGHRA, CDR2 YSYEKL, per germline. The CDR3 covers 14 residues. The CDR3 DNA sequence: TGCGCCAGCAGCCAAGAAAGAGTATACAATGAGCAGTTCTTC. Translated, it gives CASSQERVYNEQFF.

CDR3 region: CASSESAGVEAFF. The DNA for the CDR3 is TGTGCCAGCAGTGAATCGGCGGGGGTTGAAGCTTTCTTT. The chain combines TRBV6-4 with TRBJ1-1, with D perhaps matching TRBD1 (5 bases). Germline CDR1 is MRHNA and CDR2 is SNTAGT. Trimming removed 3 bases from V and 7 bases from J, with 12 bases in between. CDR3 length: 13 residues.

The rearrangement links TRBV6-4 to TRBJ2-1; D might be TRBD2 (6 bases). The CDR3 runs to 15 residues. Trimming removed 4 bases at V and 3 bases at J, with 13 bases between. Per germline, CDR1 MRHNA and CDR2 SNTAGT. CDR3 region: CASSGTRRVYNEQFF. The CDR3 DNA follows: TGTGCCAGCAGTGGCACTAGGAGGGTCTACAATGAGCAGTTCTTC.

The chain links TRBV27 to TRBJ1-2, with D unclear. V lost 5 bases to trimming and J lost 1 base, with 20 bases between them. The CDR3 runs to 17 residues. Germline V gene sequence: CDR1 MNHEY, CDR2 SMNVEV (reference sequence). CDR3 in DNA: TGTGCCAGCAGTCCACTCTCGCGAGGGATCCATAACTATGGCTACACCTTC. It specifies CASSPLSRGIHNYGYTF.

The chain is built from TRBV19 and TRBJ1-5; D not certain. The CDR3 contains 13 residues. V was pared by 5 bases and J by 5 bases, with 10 bases between. Germline V gene lookup returns CDR1 LNHDA and CDR2 SQIVND (reference sequence). CDR3 in amino acids: CASSPESDQPQHF. CDR3 nucleotide sequence: TGTGCCAGTAGTCCGGAATCGGATCAGCCCCAGCATTTT.